This TCR beta chain came from a study of cytomegalovirus exposure and HLA in healthy donors. On this clone itself: The antigen is undetermined.

Study-level points and caveats: In a later analysis, TCR beta V- and J-gene trimming showed a link to a missense DCLRE1C variant.

PCR employed 60 Vbeta and 13 Jbeta primers. Generated by immunoSEQ multiplex PCR, the TCRdb table keeps only in-frame clones and is missing some. The sample holds approximately 100,000 clones; 69% are singletons and the top ten take about 5.5%. The CDR3 covers 16 residues. Per germline, CDR1 LGHNA and CDR2 YNFKEQ. Trimming took 0 bases from V and 6 from J; bases not matched to a gene: 11. Material for sequencing was PBMCs. The receptor was derived from a woman between 65 and 79 years old in good health and CMV-seropositive. This chain joins TRBV4-2 and TRBJ2-7, with 7 bases lining up with TRBD1. CDR3 loop: CASSQDWRGGLTEQYF. DNA of the CDR3: TGTGCCAGCAGCCAAGATTGGAGAGGGGGCTTAACCGAGCAGTACTTC.